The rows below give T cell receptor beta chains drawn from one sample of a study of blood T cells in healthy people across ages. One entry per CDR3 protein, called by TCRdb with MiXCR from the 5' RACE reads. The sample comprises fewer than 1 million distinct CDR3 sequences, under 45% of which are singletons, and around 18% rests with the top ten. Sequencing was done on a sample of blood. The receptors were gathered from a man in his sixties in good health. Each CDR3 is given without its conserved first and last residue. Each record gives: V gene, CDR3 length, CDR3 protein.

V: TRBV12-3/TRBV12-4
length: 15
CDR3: ASSWASGGAYQETQY

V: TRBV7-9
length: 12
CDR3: ASSETGAGDTQY

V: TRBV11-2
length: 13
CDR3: ASRIAGGRGDTQY

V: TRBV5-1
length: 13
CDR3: ASGRAGVFQETQY

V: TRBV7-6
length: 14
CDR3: ASSLASGESSYEQY

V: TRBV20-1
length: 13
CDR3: SARDTGRPKNIQY

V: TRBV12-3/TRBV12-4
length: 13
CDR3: ASKARMDSNQPQH

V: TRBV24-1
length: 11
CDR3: ATSDLDRETQY

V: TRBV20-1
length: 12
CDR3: SATRGGGLNEQF

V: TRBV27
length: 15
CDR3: ASSPPRGLAGANVLT

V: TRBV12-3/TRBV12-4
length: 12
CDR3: ASSYRSQNTEAF

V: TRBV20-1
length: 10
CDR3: SAARGDQPQH

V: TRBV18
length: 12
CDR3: ASSPTSANYEQY

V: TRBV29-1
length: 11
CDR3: SVGQFSNYGYT

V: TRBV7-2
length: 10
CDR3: ASSFPSNEQF

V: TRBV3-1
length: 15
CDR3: ASSQSGGTSRQETQY

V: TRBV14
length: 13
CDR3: ASSQTPGYNSPLH

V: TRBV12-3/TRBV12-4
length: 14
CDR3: ASSLPGGTGANVLT

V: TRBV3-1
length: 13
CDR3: ASSQETSVSETQY

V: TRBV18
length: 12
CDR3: ASSPRTGGHEQY

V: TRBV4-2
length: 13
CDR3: ASSQEGRSYNEQY

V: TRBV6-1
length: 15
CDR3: ASSVKSTGTKTYEQY

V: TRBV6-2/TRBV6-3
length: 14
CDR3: ASSYSEGTLSYEQY

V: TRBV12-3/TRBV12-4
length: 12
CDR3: ASSERDNTDTQY

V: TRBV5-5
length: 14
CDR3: ASSTDSGMTTDTQY

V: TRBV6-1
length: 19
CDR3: ASAPGDARPGLAVAKNIQY

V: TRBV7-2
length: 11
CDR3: ASSLDTWGEQY

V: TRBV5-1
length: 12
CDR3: ASRRETTNYGYT

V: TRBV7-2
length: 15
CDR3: ASSSPATVAGANVLT

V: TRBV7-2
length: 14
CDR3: ASSLDGTGPIYEQY

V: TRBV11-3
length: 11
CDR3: ASSGQGGDGYT

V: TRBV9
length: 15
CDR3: ASSVGGERGFAYEQY

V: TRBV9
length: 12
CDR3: ASSRRQEGSGYT

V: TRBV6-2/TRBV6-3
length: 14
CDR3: ASSYTGQGVRETQY

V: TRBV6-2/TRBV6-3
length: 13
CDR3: ASSQLAGSTDTQY

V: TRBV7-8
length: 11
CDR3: ASSWTVLREQY

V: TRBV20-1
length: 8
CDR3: SASSREAF

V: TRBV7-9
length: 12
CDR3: ASSKGQLYNEQF

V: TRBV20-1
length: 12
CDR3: SARLAGRYNEQF

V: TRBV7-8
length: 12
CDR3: ASSWGGNTGKLF